Listed here are 28 T cell receptor beta chains from one sample, sequenced in a study of CD8+ T cells in alopecia areata (dated by TCRdb to the late 2010s). The time point label corresponds to: less than 25 weeks on oral tofacitinib. The meaning of the sample's treatment or condition label: oral pan-JAK inhibitor, 5-10 mg twice daily. The library was prepared using the immunoSEQ multiplex PCR assay. For TCR sequencing, RNA was extracted from every sample and reverse transcribed into cDNA to serve as template. TCRdb carries this immuneACCESS record with in-frame sequences only. Its versions omit some clonotypes, under half of them owing to an unresolved V gene in the studies checked, with the rest unexplained. Present in this sample are around 200,000 clones, about 60% of which were seen just once. Together, the top ten hold 10% to 15% of the sample. This sample comprised CD8+ T cells sorted from blood, obtained at week 24, from a patient treated with tofacitinib. The receptors derive from a human donor with alopecia areata.

The rearrangement joins TRBV29-1 to TRBJ1-1; D unclear. The V end was cut by 5 bases, the J end by 6 bases, with 13 bases between. Germline lookup yields CDR1 SQVTM and CDR2 ANQGSEA. The CDR3 is made up of 12 amino acids. This CDR3 is CSVSQVPSEAFF. The DNA for the CDR3 is TGCAGCGTTTCTCAAGTCCCGTCTGAAGCTTTCTTT.

The CDR3 is CATSSPGVSGGYQETQYF. The CDR3 DNA follows: TGTGCCACCAGCAGTCCCGGAGTGAGCGGGGGGTACCAAGAGACCCAGTACTTC. The gene calls are TRBV15 and TRBJ2-5; the match to TRBD2 covers 9 bases. Per the germline V gene, CDR1 is LNHNV and CDR2 is YYDKDF (reference sequence). V lost 3 bases, J lost 0 bases, and 11 bases stayed unmatched. CDR3 length equals 18 residues.

The chain recombines TRBV13 with TRBJ2-2; D is undetermined. V was cut by 5 bases and J by 6 bases, with 13 bases left in between. Germline V gives CDR1 PRHDT, CDR2 FYEKMQ (reference sequence). This CDR3 contains 14 residues. The CDR3 loop is CASSPRQVAGELFF. CDR3 in DNA: TGTGCCAGCAGCCCTCGGCAGGTTGCCGGGGAGCTGTTTTTT.

The chain recombines TRBV6-5 with TRBJ1-1, with D unresolved. Trimming shortened V by 0 bases and J by 5 bases, and 7 bases separated the two germline ends. CDR3 length: 13 residues. CDR1 is MNHEY and CDR2 is SVGAGI in the germline V gene. The CDR3 bases are TGTGCCAGCAGTTACTCCCTGACGACTGAAGCTTTCTTT. This gives the protein CASSYSLTTEAFF.

This clone was picked up many times. The chain links TRBV2 to TRBJ2-1; D unresolved. V lost 10 bases, J lost 5 bases, and 18 bases lay in between. The germline CDR1 and CDR2 sequences are SNHLY and FYNNEI. The CDR3 totals 14 residues. CDR3 protein: CATLEGSLNNEQFF. The DNA for the CDR3 is TGTGCCACCCTGGAAGGCAGCTTAAACAATGAGCAGTTCTTC.

The chain is built from TRBV2 and TRBJ2-5; 11 bases are shared with TRBD2. V trimming: 3 bases; J trimming: 2 bases; junction bases outside the gene matches: 8. Germline CDR1 reads SNHLY; CDR2 reads FYNNEI. The CDR3 extends over 17 amino acids. CDR3 residues: CASSDVTSGVSQETQYF. The CDR3 DNA reads TGTGCCAGCAGTGATGTGACTAGCGGGGTGTCACAAGAGACCCAGTACTTC.

The rearrangement links TRBV9 to TRBJ1-3; possibly TRBD1 for D (6 bases). The CDR3 contains 12 residues. CDR1 SGDLS and CDR2 YYNGEE come from the germline V gene. Trimming left V 4 bases short and J 8 bases short, with 10 bases between. The CDR3 DNA is TGTGCCAGCAGCCAGGGGTCGGACACCATATATTTT. Its protein is CASSQGSDTIYF.

CDR3 DNA sequence: TGTGCCAGCAGTGAGGGCAGGGAAGCAGATACGCAGTATTTT. Its translation: CASSEGREADTQYF. The V call is TRBV25-1, the J call TRBJ2-3; tentatively, D is TRBD1 (5 bases). The CDR3 is 14 residues long. V was pared by 3 bases and J by 4 bases, with 11 bases between. The V gene's germline CDR1 is MGHDK and CDR2 SYGVNS.

The genes are TRBV6-5 and TRBJ2-5, with D possibly matching TRBD2 (5 bases). Germline assignment: CDR1 MNHEY and CDR2 SVGAGI. The CDR3 contains 14 residues. The V end was cut by 4 bases, the J end by 2 bases, with 11 bases between. The CDR3 DNA reads TGTGCCAGCAGTTCACTCCGGGAACAAGAGACCCAGTACTTC. This encodes CASSSLREQETQYF.

In this sample, this clone turned up a few times. The V call is TRBV5-1, the J call TRBJ1-6, with D perhaps matching TRBD1 (5 bases). The CDR3 runs to 17 residues. The germline V gene has CDR1 SGHRS and CDR2 YFSETQ. The V gene lost 1 base and the J gene lost 3 bases, with 14 bases spanning the gap. This CDR3 reads CASSLKQGPFYNSPLHF. In DNA, the CDR3 is TGCGCCAGCAGCTTGAAGCAGGGCCCCTTCTATAATTCACCCCTCCACTTT.

The table lists this clone with a few counts. The chain couples TRBV9 to TRBJ2-7; 7 bases match TRBD1. Germline V lookup: CDR1 SGDLS, CDR2 YYNGEE. V lost 4 bases to trimming and J lost 6 bases; unmatched junction nucleotides: 7. The CDR3 loop spans 13 amino acids. The CDR3 DNA reads TGTGCCAGCAGCCCCAATCAGGGGGTCGAGCAGTACTTC. It encodes CASSPNQGVEQYF.

In its sample, this clone was seen a few times. V is TRBV6-1 and J is TRBJ2-1; tentative D call: TRBD2 (6 bases). V lost 6 bases and J 9 bases, leaving 21 bases between the germline ends. Germline CDR1 MNHNS, CDR2 SASEGT. This CDR3 is 15 amino acids long. Here the CDR3 reads CASREGPAGGTEQFF. The CDR3 coding sequence is TGTGCCAGCAGGGAGGGCCCCGCCGGTGGTACTGAGCAGTTCTTC.

This rearrangement joins TRBV11-2 to TRBJ2-3; 13 nucleotides match TRBD2. The CDR3 totals 17 residues. V lost 3 bases to trimming and J lost 5 bases; unmatched junction nucleotides: 8. The germline CDR1 and CDR2 sequences are SGHAT and FQNNGV. Written as DNA, the CDR3 is TGTGCCAGCAGCTTGACTAGCGGGGGGCCGGATTTAGATACGCAGTATTTT. It is translated as CASSLTSGGPDLDTQYF.

The chain recombines TRBV7-8 with TRBJ2-7; no reliable D call. This CDR3 contains 15 residues. V shed 3 bases and J shed 1 base, with 13 bases lying between them. The germline V gene encodes CDR1 SGHVS and CDR2 FQNEAQ. The CDR3 DNA sequence: TGTGCCAGCAGCTTCTCTCGCGGACGTTCCTACGAGCAGTACTTC. Protein product: CASSFSRGRSYEQYF.

The chain is built from TRBV5-1 and TRBJ2-1; D perhaps matches TRBD1 (6 bases). CDR3 size: 15 residues. CDR1 is SGHRS, CDR2 YFSETQ, per germline. V shed 2 bases and J shed 5 bases, with 14 bases lying between them. The CDR3 DNA reads TGCGCCAGCAGCTTTGGTGGGGGCCCAAACAATGAGCAGTTCTTC. Protein: CASSFGGGPNNEQFF.

The V gene is TRBV7-9, the J gene TRBJ1-1; possible D gene TRBD1, 6 bases. This CDR3 spans 12 amino acids. Trimming took 11 bases from V and 4 from J, leaving 14 bases between them. Germline lookup yields CDR1 SEHNR and CDR2 FQNEAQ (reference sequence). Written as DNA, the CDR3 is TGTGCCGGTCAACAGGGCTTCACTGAAGCTTTCTTT. It translates to CAGQQGFTEAFF.

CDR3 nucleotide sequence: TGTGCCAGCACCAAGAGGGGTGACACTGAAGCTTTCTTT. Its protein is CASTKRGDTEAFF. The J gene is TRBJ1-1, the V gene TRBV6-5, with D maybe TRBD1 (5 bases). This CDR3 is 13 amino acids long. Germline V gene sequence: CDR1 MNHEY, CDR2 SVGAGI. V lost 7 bases and J lost 3, with 12 bases in between.

V is TRBV29-1 and J is TRBJ1-1; 9 positions agree with TRBD1. This CDR3 is 13 amino acids long. Germline CDR1 is SQVTM and CDR2 is ANQGSEA. Trimming took 7 bases from V and 3 from J; bases not matched to a gene: 6. CDR3 sequence reads: CSGFTGGYTEAFF. The CDR3 DNA reads TGCAGCGGTTTTACAGGGGGCTACACTGAAGCTTTCTTT.

J is TRBJ2-5 and V is TRBV7-9; a possible D gene is TRBD1 (5 bases). In germline, CDR1 is SEHNR, CDR2 FQNEAQ (reference sequence). The CDR3 spans 14 residues. V lost 2 bases and J 2 bases, leaving 9 bases between the germline ends. CDR3 region: CASSLPREQETQYF. Written as DNA, the CDR3 is TGTGCCAGCAGCTTACCCAGGGAACAAGAGACCCAGTACTTC.

This clone was recorded a few times. V and J are TRBV4-1 and TRBJ2-1; TRBD2 aligns across 12 bases. Germline CDR1 and CDR2: MGHRA and YSYEKL. The CDR3 contains 16 residues. J gave up 5 bases and V 3 bases, and 5 bases lay outside the gene matches. The CDR3 DNA reads TGCGCCAGCAGCCAGAGAACTAGCGGGGGGAACAATGAGCAGTTCTTC. Translating it yields CASSQRTSGGNNEQFF.

The chain recombines TRBV7-9 with TRBJ2-7, with 9 bases lining up with TRBD1. V shed 3 bases, J shed 4 bases, and the junction held 7 bases outside the gene matches. The CDR3 covers 15 residues. Germline values: CDR1 SEHNR, CDR2 FQNEAQ (reference sequence). The DNA of the CDR3 is TGTGCCAGCAGCTTCCCACGGACAGGGGAGTACGAGCAGTACTTC. The encoded protein is CASSFPRTGEYEQYF.

This chain joins TRBV7-8 and TRBJ2-2, with D uncertain. The CDR3 sequence is 13 residues long. Deletions cut 5 bases from V and 4 bases from J, with 8 bases between. The germline CDR1 and CDR2 sequences are SGHVS and FQNEAQ. CDR3 coding DNA: TGTGCCAGCAGCCCACTCCGCACCGGGGAGCTGTTTTTT. It yields the protein CASSPLRTGELFF. Filled out from reference TRBV7-8 and TRBJ2-2, the complete variable domain reads GAGVSQSPRYKVAKRGQDVALRCDPISGHVSLFWYQQALGQGPEFLTYFQNEAQLDKSGLPSDRFFAERPEGSVSTLKIQRTQQEDSAVYLCASSPLRTGELFFGEGSRLTVL.

The V call is TRBV13, the J call TRBJ1-6; D remains unclear. Trimming stripped 0 bases from V and 9 bases from J, with 12 bases between. CDR1 is PRHDT, CDR2 FYEKMQ, per germline (reference sequence). The CDR3 spans 15 residues. CDR3 amino acids: CASSLGIGMGSPLHF. Here the CDR3 DNA reads TGTGCCAGCAGCTTAGGGATAGGGATGGGTTCACCCCTCCACTTT. Full variable domain (outside the CDR3, taken from reference TRBV13 and TRBJ1-6): AAGVIQSPRHLIKEKRETATLKCYPIPRHDTVYWYQQGPGQDPQFLISFYEKMQSDKGSIPDRFSAQQFSDYHSELNMSSLELGDSALYFCASSLGIGMGSPLHFGNGTRLTVT.

The rearrangement joins TRBV6-6 to TRBJ2-5, with D hard to call. This CDR3 region has 16 residues. The V gene's germline CDR1 is MNHNY and CDR2 SVGAGI (reference sequence). The V and J ends lost 0 bases and 1 base respectively, with 12 bases between them. The DNA for the CDR3 is TGTGCCAGCAGTTACTCGGTAGTCACCCCCCAAGAGACCCAGTACTTC. The encoded protein is CASSYSVVTPQETQYF.

J is TRBJ2-5 and V is TRBV2, with D perhaps matching TRBD2 (5 bases). The CDR3 is 10 residues long. V was shortened by 4 bases and J by 13 bases, with 10 bases between the two germline ends. From germline, CDR1 is SNHLY and CDR2 FYNNEI. The CDR3 is CASSGSSGYF. For the CDR3, the DNA is TGTGCCAGCAGTGGCTCCAGCGGGTACTTC.

V usage is TRBV4-2 and J usage is TRBJ2-2; 9 nucleotides match TRBD1. Germline V gene data show CDR1 as LGHNA and CDR2 as YNFKEQ. After removal of 4 bases from V and 5 bases from J, the junction contained 5 bases not matched to a gene. The CDR3 sequence is 15 residues long. CDR3 bases: TGTGCCAGCAGCCCCCGGGACAGGGATACCGGGGAGCTGTTTTTT. Translated, it gives CASSPRDRDTGELFF.

The chain carries TRBV10-2 and TRBJ2-2; perhaps TRBD1 as D (5 bases). CDR3 length: 11 residues. The V and J ends lost 8 bases and 8 bases respectively, with 9 bases between them. Germline V lookup: CDR1 WSHSY, CDR2 SAAADI. DNA of the CDR3: TGCGCCAGCTCTCCAGGGGGGGAGCTGTTTTTT. Translated: CASSPGGELFF.

V and J are TRBV30 and TRBJ2-6; D is ambiguous. CDR1 GTSNPN and CDR2 SVGIG come from the germline V gene (reference sequence). The V and J ends lost 7 bases and 0 bases respectively, with 28 bases between them. CDR3 size: 20 residues. For the CDR3, the DNA is TGTGCCTCCCGCTCCCCCTCCCTAAACAGTGATAACTCTGGGGCCAACGTCCTGACTTTC. It is translated as CASRSPSLNSDNSGANVLTF.